Included here is one TCR beta chain sequence, with context. How the authors handled the data: Researchers report that nucleated cell counts were estimated from reference gene primer amplification. Sequencing used immunoSEQ multiplex PCR; TCRdb keeps in-frame clones, though not all of them. V, J and clone size are those of that table, while D and trimming were read from the DNA. The table has tens of thousands of clones, just over 85% seen once. The sample comes from a study of blood T cell repertoires in COVID-19. Looking at the study overall: Both acute and convalescent COVID-19 samples were obtained from the United States, Italy and Spain. Sample material is recorded as cDNA or gDNA derived from T cells, B-cell-depleted T cells, or PBMCs.

The germline V gene encodes CDR1 SGHAT and CDR2 FQDESV (reference sequence). This CDR3 is built from 15 residues. V was clipped by 5 bases and J by 0 bases, with 13 bases between them. This sequence joins TRBV11-1 and TRBJ1-1; maybe TRBD1 (5 bases). The sequencing sample was made of peripheral blood. This receptor was taken from a woman aged 80 or older with acute or convalescent COVID-19. The CDR3 loop reads CASSPTRQMNTEAFF. Written as DNA, the CDR3 is TGTGCCAGCAGCCCCACCCGACAGATGAACACTGAAGCTTTCTTT.